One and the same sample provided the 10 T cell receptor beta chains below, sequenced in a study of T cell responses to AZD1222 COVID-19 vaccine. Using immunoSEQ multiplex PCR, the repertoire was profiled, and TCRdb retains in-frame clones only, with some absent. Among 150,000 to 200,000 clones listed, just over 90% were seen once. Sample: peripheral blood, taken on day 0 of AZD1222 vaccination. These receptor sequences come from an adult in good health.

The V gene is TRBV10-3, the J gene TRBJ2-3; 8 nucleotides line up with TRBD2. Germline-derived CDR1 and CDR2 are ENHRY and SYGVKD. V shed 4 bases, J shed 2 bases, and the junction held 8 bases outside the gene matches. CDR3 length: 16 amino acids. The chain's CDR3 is CAISGGLEGATDTQYF. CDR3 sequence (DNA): TGTGCCATCAGTGGGGGACTAGAAGGAGCCACAGATACGCAGTATTTT.

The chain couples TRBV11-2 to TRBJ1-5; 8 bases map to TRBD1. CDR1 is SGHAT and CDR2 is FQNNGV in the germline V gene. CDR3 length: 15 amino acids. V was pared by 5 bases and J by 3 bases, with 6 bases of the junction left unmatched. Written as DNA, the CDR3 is TGTGCCAGCAGCCCGGACAGGGACCTCAATCAGCCCCAGCATTTT. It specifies CASSPDRDLNQPQHF.

CDR3 DNA: TGTGCCAGCAGTTACTTTCGGCCTAGCGGGAGCTACGAGCAGTACTTC. This codes for CASSYFRPSGSYEQYF. V gene TRBV6-5 combines with J gene TRBJ2-7; the match to TRBD2 covers 10 bases. The germline V gene has CDR1 MNHEY and CDR2 SVGAGI. The CDR3 totals 16 residues. With 1 base clipped from V and 3 bases from J, the junction kept 6 bases outside the gene matches.

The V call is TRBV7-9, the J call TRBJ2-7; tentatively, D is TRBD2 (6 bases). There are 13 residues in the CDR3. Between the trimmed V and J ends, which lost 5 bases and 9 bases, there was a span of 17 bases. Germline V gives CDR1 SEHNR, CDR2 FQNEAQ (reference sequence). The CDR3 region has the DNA TGTGCCAGCAGCCCTGTTAGCGGTTCGGCGCAGTACTTC. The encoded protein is CASSPVSGSAQYF.

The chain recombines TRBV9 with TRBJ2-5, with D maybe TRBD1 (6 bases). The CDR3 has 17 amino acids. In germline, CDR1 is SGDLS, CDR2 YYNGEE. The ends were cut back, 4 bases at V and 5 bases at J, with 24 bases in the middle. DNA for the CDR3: TGTGCCAGCAGCATATCCACTAATACAGGGTTTCCGGAGACCCAGTACTTC. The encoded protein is CASSISTNTGFPETQYF. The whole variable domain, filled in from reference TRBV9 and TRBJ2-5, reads DSGVTQTPKHLITATGQRVTLRCSPRSGDLSVYWYQQSLDQGLQFLIQYYNGEERAKGNILERFSAQQFPDLHSELNLSSLELGDSALYFCASSISTNTGFPETQYFGPGTRLLVL.

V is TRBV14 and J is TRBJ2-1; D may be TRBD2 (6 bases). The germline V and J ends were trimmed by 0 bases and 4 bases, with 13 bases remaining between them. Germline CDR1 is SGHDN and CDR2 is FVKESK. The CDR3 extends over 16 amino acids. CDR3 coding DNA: TGTGCCAGCAGCCAAGAGAGGGCGGGACGTTACAATGAGCAGTTCTTC. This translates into CASSQERAGRYNEQFF.

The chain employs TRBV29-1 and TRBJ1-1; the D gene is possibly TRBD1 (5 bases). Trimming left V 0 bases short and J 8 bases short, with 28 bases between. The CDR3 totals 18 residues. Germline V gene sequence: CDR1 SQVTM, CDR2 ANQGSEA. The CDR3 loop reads CSVEDGQGVLVWPKEAFF. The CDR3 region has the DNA TGCAGCGTTGAAGATGGGCAGGGCGTGCTGGTCTGGCCCAAAGAAGCTTTCTTT. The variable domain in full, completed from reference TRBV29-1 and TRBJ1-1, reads SAVISQKPSRDICQRGTSLTIQCQVDSQVTMMFWYRQQPGQSLTLIATANQGSEATYESGFVIDKFPISRPNLTFSTLTVSNMSPEDSSIYLCSVEDGQGVLVWPKEAFFGQGTRLTVV.

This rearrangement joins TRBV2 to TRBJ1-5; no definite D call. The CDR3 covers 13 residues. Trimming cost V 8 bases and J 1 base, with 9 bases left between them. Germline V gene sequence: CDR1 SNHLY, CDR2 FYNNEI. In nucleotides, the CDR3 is TGTGCCAGCGGATCGGACAGCAATCAGCCCCAGCATTTT. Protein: CASGSDSNQPQHF.

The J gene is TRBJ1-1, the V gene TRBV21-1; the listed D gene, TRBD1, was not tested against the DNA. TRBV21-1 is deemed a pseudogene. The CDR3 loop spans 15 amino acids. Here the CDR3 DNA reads TGTGCCAGCAGCAAAGAGGGGGGCAGGGGGCCGGGAGCTTTCTTT. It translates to CASSKEGGRGPGAFF.

The CDR3 here is CASGFPPPDREAFF. DNA of the CDR3: TGTGCTAGTGGTTTCCCCCCGCCGGACAGGGAAGCTTTCTTT. V is TRBV12-5 and J is TRBJ1-1; 7 nucleotides align to TRBD1. V shed 3 bases and J 8 bases; nucleotides not matched to a gene: 9. Per germline, CDR1 LGHNT and CDR2 FRNRAP. There are 14 residues in the CDR3. The entire variable domain, with the rest obtained from reference TRBV12-5 and TRBJ1-1, is as follows: DARVTQTPRHKVTEMGQEVTMRCQPILGHNTVFWYRQTMMQGLELLAYFRNRAPLDDSGMPKDRFSAEMPDATLATLKIQPSEPRDSAVYFCASGFPPPDREAFFGQGTRLTVV.